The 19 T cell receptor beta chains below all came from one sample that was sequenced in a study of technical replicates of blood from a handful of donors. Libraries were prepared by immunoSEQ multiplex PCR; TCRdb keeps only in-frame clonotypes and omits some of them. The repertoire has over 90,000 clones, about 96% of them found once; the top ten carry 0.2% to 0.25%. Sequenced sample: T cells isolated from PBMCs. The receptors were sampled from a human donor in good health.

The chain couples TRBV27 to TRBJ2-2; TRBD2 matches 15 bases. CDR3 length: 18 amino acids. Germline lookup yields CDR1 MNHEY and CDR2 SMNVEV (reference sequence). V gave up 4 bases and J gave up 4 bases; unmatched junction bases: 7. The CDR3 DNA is TGTGCCAGCAGTTCGGGACTAGCGGGGGGATTTAGCACCGGGGAGCTGTTTTTT. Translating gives CASSSGLAGGFSTGELFF.

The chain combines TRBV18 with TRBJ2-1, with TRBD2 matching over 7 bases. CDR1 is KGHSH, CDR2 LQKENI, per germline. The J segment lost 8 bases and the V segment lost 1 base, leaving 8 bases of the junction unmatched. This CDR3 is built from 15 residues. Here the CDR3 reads CASSPQDLREYEQFF. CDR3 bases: TGTGCCAGCTCACCACAGGATTTGCGGGAGTATGAGCAGTTCTTC.

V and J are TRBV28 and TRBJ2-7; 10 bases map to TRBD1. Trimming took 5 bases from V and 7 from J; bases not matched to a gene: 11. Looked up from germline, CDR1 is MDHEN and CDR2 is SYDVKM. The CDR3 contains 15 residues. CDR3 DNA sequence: TGTGCCAGCAGTCCCCCCAGACAGGGGGCGCAGGAGCAGTACTTC. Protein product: CASSPPRQGAQEQYF.

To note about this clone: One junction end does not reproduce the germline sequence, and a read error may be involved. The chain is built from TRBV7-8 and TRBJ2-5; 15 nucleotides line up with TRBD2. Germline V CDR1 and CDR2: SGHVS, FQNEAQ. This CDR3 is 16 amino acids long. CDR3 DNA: TGTGCCAGCAGCTCGGGGGGGCCGGGACTAGCGGGAGGAGTTGACTTC. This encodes CASSSGGPGLAGGVDF.

In DNA form, the CDR3 reads TGCGCCAGCAGCTTGGTTGTCTCCACCGGGGAGCTGTTTTTT. The encoded protein is CASSLVVSTGELFF. The J gene is TRBJ2-2, the V gene TRBV5-1, with D unresolved. The CDR3 loop spans 14 amino acids. Trimming left V 0 bases short and J 4 bases short, with 7 bases between. CDR1 is SGHRS and CDR2 is YFSETQ in the germline V gene.

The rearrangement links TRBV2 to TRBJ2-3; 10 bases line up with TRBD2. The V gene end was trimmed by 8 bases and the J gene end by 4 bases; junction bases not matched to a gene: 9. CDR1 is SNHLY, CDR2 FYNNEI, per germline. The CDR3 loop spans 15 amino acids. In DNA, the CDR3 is TGTGCCAGCTTTCGCGGGACTAGCGATGCAGATACGCAGTATTTT. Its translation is CASFRGTSDADTQYF.

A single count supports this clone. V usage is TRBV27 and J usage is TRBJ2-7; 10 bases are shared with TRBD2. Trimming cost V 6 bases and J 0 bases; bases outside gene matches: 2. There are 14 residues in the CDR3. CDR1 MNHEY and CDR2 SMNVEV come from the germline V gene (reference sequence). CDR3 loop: CASRLAGSSYEQYF. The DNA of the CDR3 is TGTGCCAGCAGACTAGCGGGAAGCTCCTACGAGCAGTACTTC.

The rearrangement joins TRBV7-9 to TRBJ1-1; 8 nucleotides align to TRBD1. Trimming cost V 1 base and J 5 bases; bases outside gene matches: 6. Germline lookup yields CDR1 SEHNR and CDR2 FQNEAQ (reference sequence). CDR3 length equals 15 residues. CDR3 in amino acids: CASSLGTGLGTEAFF. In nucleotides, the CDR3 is TGTGCCAGCAGCTTAGGGACAGGGTTAGGGACTGAAGCTTTCTTT.

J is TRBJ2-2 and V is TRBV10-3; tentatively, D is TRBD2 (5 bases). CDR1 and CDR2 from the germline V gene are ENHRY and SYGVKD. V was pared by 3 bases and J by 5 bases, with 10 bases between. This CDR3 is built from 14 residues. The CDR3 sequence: CAISDDRGTGELFF. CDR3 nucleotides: TGTGCCATCAGTGATGATAGAGGGACCGGGGAGCTGTTTTTT.

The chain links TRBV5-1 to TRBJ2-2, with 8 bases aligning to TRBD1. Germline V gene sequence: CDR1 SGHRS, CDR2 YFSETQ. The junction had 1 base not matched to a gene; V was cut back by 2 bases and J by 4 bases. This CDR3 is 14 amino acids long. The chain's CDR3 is CASSLDRGTGELFF. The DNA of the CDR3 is TGCGCCAGCAGCTTAGACAGGGGCACCGGGGAGCTGTTTTTT.

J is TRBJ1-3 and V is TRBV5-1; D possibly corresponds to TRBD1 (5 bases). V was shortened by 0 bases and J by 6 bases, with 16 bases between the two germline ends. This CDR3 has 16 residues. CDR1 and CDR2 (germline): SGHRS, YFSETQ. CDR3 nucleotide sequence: TGCGCCAGCAGCTTGGAAGGTAACAGGAGAGAAAACACCATATATTTT. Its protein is CASSLEGNRRENTIYF.

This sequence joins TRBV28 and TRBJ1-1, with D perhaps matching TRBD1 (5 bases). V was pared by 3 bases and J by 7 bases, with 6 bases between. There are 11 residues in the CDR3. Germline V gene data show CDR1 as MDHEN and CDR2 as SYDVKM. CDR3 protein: CASSFDSEAFF. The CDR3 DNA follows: TGTGCCAGCAGTTTCGACAGTGAAGCTTTCTTT.

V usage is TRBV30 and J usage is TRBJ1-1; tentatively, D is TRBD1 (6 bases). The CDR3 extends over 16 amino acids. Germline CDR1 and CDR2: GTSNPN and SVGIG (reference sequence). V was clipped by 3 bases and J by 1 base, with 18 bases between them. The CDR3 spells CAWSQVSGGWNTEAFF. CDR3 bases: TGTGCCTGGAGCCAGGTTAGTGGGGGCTGGAACACTGAAGCTTTCTTT.

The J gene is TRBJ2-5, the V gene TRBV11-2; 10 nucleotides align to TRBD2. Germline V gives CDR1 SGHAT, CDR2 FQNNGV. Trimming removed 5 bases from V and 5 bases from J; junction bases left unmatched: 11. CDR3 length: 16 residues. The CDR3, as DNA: TGTGCCAGCAGCCCTCGGGTAGCGGGGGGTGGTGAGACCCAGTACTTC. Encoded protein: CASSPRVAGGGETQYF.

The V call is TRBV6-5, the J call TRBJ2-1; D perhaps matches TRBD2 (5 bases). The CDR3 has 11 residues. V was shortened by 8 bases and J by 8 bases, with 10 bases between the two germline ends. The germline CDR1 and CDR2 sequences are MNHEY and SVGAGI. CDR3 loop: CASARGYEQFF. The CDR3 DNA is TGTGCCAGCGCTCGAGGGTATGAGCAGTTCTTC.

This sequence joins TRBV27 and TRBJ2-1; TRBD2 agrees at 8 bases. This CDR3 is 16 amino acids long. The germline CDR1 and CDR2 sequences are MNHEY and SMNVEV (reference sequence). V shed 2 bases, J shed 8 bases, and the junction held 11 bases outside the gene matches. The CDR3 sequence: CASSLRSMGLDHEQFF. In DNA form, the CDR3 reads TGTGCCAGCAGTTTACGGTCAATGGGACTAGATCATGAGCAGTTCTTC.

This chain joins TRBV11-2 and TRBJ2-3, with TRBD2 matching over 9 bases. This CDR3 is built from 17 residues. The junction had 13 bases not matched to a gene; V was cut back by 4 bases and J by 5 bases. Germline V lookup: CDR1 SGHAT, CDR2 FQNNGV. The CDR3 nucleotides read TGTGCCAGCAGCTCTCGGAGGGGTAGCGGGGGTGGAGATACGCAGTATTTT. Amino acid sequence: CASSSRRGSGGGDTQYF.

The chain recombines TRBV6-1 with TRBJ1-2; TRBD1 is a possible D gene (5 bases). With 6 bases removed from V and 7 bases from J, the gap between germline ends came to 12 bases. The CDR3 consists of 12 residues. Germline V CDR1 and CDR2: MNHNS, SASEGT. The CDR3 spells CASSPDRLGYTF. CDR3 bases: TGTGCCAGCAGCCCCGACAGACTTGGCTACACCTTC.

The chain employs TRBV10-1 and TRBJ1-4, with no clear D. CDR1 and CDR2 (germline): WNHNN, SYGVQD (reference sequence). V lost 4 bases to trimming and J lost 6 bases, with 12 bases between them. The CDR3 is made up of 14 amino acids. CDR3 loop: CASSAGSPYEKLFF. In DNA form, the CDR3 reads TGCGCCAGCAGTGCCGGTTCCCCTTATGAAAAACTGTTTTTT.